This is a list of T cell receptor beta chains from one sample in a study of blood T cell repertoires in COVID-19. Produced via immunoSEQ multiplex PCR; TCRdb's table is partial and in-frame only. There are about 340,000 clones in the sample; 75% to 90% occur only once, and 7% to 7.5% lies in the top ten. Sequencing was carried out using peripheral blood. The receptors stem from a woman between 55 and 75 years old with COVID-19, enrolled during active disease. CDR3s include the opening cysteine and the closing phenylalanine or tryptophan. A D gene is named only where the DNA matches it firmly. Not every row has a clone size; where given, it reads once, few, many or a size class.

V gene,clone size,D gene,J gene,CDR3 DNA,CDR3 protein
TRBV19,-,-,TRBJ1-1,TGTGCCAGTAGGGGACTATGGGGCCACGGCACTGAAGCTTTCTTT,CASRGLWGHGTEAFF
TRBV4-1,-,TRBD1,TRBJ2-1,TGCGCCAGCAGCCAGCTGGGGACAGGGGGAGGCAATGAGCAGTTCTTC,CASSQLGTGGGNEQFF
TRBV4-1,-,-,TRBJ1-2,TGCGCCAGCAGCCCTGATTACAGAGCTAACTATGGCTACACCTTC,CASSPDYRANYGYTF
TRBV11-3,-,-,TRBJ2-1,TGTGCCAGCAGCTTGGGAGACCTTGAGCAGTTCTTC,CASSLGDLEQFF
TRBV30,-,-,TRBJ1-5,TGTGCCTGGAGTCTGACAGCCCGGACACAGCCCCAGCATTTT,CAWSLTARTQPQHF
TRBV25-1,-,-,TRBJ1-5,TGTGCCAGCAGTGAACCAGGTCAGGGCAATCAGCCCCAGCATTTT,CASSEPGQGNQPQHF
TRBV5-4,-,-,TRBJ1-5,TGTGCCAGCAGCTTGGACAGGGATCAGCCCCAGCATTTT,CASSLDRDQPQHF
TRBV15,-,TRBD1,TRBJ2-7,TGTGCCACCAGGTCCGGGACAGGGTACGAGCAGTACTTC,CATRSGTGYEQYF
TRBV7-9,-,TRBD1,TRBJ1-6,TGTGCCAGCAGCTCGACAGGGGAGGGTTCACCCCTCCACTTT,CASSSTGEGSPLHF
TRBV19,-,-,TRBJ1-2,TGTGCCAGTAGTCCGGAGAGGGTAGGTGGCTACACCTTC,CASSPERVGGYTF
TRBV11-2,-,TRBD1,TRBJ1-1,TGTGCCAGCAGCCCTCGGACAGGGAGGGCGAACACTGAAGCTTTCTTT,CASSPRTGRANTEAFF
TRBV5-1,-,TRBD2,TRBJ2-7,TGCGCCAGCAGCTTGGTCGGGGGGACCTACGAGCAGTACTTC,CASSLVGGTYEQYF
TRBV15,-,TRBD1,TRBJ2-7,TGTGCCACCAGCGGGACAGGGGGCAAGAACGAGCAGTACTTC,CATSGTGGKNEQYF
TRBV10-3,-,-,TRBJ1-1,TGTGCCATCCGATGGGAGACTGAAGCTTTCTTT,CAIRWETEAFF
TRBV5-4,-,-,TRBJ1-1,TGTGCCAGCAGGAACCGGCCAGGGAGGGACACTGAAGCTTTCTTT,CASRNRPGRDTEAFF
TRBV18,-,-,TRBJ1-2,TGTGCCAGCTCACCACCAGGGAACCCTAGGGGTAACTATGGCTACACCTTC,CASSPPGNPRGNYGYTF
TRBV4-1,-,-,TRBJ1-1,TGCGCCAGTACTACAGGGTTGGGTGAAGCTTTCTTT,CASTTGLGEAFF
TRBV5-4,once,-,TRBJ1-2,TGTGCCAGCAGCTTGAAATCCGAGAACTATGGCTACACCTTC,CASSLKSENYGYTF
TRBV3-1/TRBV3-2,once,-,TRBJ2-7,TGTGCCAGCAGCCAAGGTTACAGCTCCTACGAGCAGTACTTC,CASSQGYSSYEQYF
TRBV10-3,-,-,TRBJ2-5,TGTGCCATCAGTGTGGGGGGGGGCGCCCAAGAGACCCAGTACTTC,CAISVGGGAQETQYF
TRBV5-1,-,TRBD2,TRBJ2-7,TGCGCCAGCAGCTGGGGAGGGACGGACTACGAGCAGTACTTC,CASSWGGTDYEQYF
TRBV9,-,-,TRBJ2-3,TGTGCCAGCAGCGTAGAGTTGGGAGTTGATACGCAGTATTTT,CASSVELGVDTQYF
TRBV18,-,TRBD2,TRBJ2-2,TGTGCCAGCTCACCAATTCCGGGACTAGCGGGGGCCGGGGAGCTGTTTTTT,CASSPIPGLAGAGELFF
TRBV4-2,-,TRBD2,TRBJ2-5,TGTGCCAGCAGCCAATCTAGCGGGGAACAAGAGACCCAGTACTTC,CASSQSSGEQETQYF
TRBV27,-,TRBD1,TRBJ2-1,TGTGCCAGCTCGACAGGGGGCGCGGGTGAGCAGTTCTTC,CASSTGGAGEQFF
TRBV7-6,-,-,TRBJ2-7,TGTGCCAGCACCCTTGGCACAGAAGATTACGAGCAGTACTTC,CASTLGTEDYEQYF
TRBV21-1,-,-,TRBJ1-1,TGTGCCAGCAGCAACTGGAACACTGAAGCTTTCTTT,CASSNWNTEAFF
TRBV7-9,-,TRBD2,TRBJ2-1,TGTGCCAGCAGTCTGGGGAGGGATGAGCAGTTCTTC,CASSLGRDEQFF
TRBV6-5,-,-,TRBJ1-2,TGTGCCAGCAGTTACACGGGGAGCGGCAAAGGCTACACCTTC,CASSYTGSGKGYTF
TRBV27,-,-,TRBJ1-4,TGTGCCAGCAGTTTCTTACCAGCTAATGAAAAACTGTTTTTT,CASSFLPANEKLFF
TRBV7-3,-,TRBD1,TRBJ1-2,TGTGCCAGCAGCGGACAGGGTCTTTCTGGCTACACCTTC,CASSGQGLSGYTF